This T cell receptor (beta chain) was found in a study of shared clonotypes between healthy human individuals (dated by TCRdb to the early 2020s). Background for the entire study: Two women and a few men aged 18 to 49 years were included in the cohort. For each donor, CD4 naive and CD4 memory were each given three plates, CD8 naive was given two plates, and CD8 memory was given one plate. To estimate repertoire size and how much clonotype sharing occurs between individuals, the study deeply sequenced the blood TCR repertoires of a handful of healthy adults. To increase sequencing depth and limit assay-specific biases, TCR repertoire library preparation and sequencing were carried out by different laboratories using diverse techniques. Per donor, leukapheresis produced somewhere between about 0.9 and 9.5 billion PBMCs. General study outcomes and caveats: Incomplete sequencing was indicated by rarefaction of sorted-subset datasets, despite the large sequencing depth. Across a handful of donors, roughly 5.1% of naive CD4, roughly 3.4% of naive CD8, about 2.3% of memory CD4, and about 0.44% of memory CD8 clonotypes were shared. Sampling was restricted to blood, and TCR repertoires in tissues likely differ from the TCR repertoires found in blood. Pairwise subsampling led to the expectation that sequencing depth would affect the degree of clonotype sharing among donors. The small number of donors limited the genetic and exposure-history diversity represented. Estimated clonotype richness was generally larger for naive than for memory subsets. Compared with non-shared clonotypes, the clonotypes found in all four sorted-subset donors had higher generation probabilities.

The CDR3 has 14 amino acids, counting the end cysteine and phenylalanine. Of all the DNA, just the CDR3 is kept, 42 bases in frame from base 1. CDR1 WSHSY and CDR2 SAAADI are derived from the germline V gene. Cut back by 6 bases and 4 bases, the V and J ends lie 16 bases apart. TCR CDR3 regions were amplified from genomic DNA by multiplex PCR using the deep immunoSEQ assay. For each cell subset, the extracted genomic DNA was distributed evenly across all wells of several immunoSEQ 96-well plates, and each plate served as one replicate. For sorted subsets, 200 to 250 ng of genomic DNA, equivalent to roughly 33,000 T cell genomes, went into each replicate PCR. The purified libraries were quantified using a Qubit 3.0 fluorometer, sized with a Bioanalyzer 2100, and then quantified again using the KAPA Library Quantification kit. Every immunoSEQ 96-well plate was sequenced on a separate single-read 150-cycle Illumina NextSeq 550 flow cell. The study's own analysis went as follows. Because only junctional sequences without quality scores were contained in the immunoSEQ output, filtering matching that applied to full-length reads could not be performed. Sequences were annotated with PyIR, a Python wrapper for IgBLAST v1.9, using IMGT germline references to assign V/J genes and CDR3. Reads were filtered out if the reads had weak V/J assignments (E-value above 1e-6), no CDR3, stop codons, out-of-frame junctions, or ambiguous translated residues. V3J clonotypes were defined by identical inferred V gene, J gene, and CDR3 amino acid sequence. The percentage overlap between two repertoires was calculated by dividing the number of shared unique clonotypes by the size of the smaller repertoire. RTK rarefaction, the Chao1 estimator, and Recon v2.1 estimates of unobserved clonotypes were used to assess repertoire richness. Generation probabilities for all TCRbeta clonotypes obtained by the gDNA method from four donors were computed using OLGA. TCRdb mirrors the immuneACCESS table, restricted to in-frame sequences. Some clones are absent from its copies; in checked studies, under half trace to an unresolved V gene, and the reason for the others is unknown. For V, J and clone size, that table is used; D and trimming come from the DNA. This sample is represented by roughly 720,000 clones; around 91% of them were singletons. The ten largest clones capture 34% of the sample.

With respect to this clone: The clone's antigen remains unknown. No per-base quality is available; no much larger clone lies one base away.

The donors were healthy, HIV-negative adults who had no recently reported acute infections or vaccinations. Only Caucasian adults living in Nashville, Tennessee, USA were represented among the donors. CD8 memory samples consisted of magnetically selected CD45RO+ cells combined with CCR7-negative CD45RA+ effector memory (TemRA) cells. After blood collection by leukapheresis, PBMCs were isolated using Ficoll-Histopaque density gradient centrifugation and then cryopreserved in the vapor phase of liquid nitrogen. Purity and quantity of every magnetically sorted T cell population were checked by analytical flow cytometry. Each sorted fraction had its genomic DNA isolated and then quantified by UV absorbance on a Nanodrop 2000c.

The receptor was isolated from a man aged 18 to 35 in good health. Some clones in this sample may be carry-over from other donors' samples. The sequence links TRBV10-2 to TRBJ2-7; the D gene may be TRBD1 or TRBD2, since each aligns over 5 bases. Specimen: memory CD8+ T cells from PBMCs. The sample's cell subset or site label, in plain terms: CD45RO+ cells pooled with CCR7-negative TemRA cells. The CDR3 is CASSHRDPRYEQYF. The DNA sequence follows: TGCGCCAGCAGCCACCGGGACCCAAGGTACGAGCAGTACTTC.